The rows below give T cell receptor beta chains drawn from one sample of a study of blood T cell repertoires in COVID-19. This table comes from immunoSEQ multiplex PCR, and its TCRdb copy is limited to in-frame clones, with some not included. The table lists about 280,000 clones, 85% to 90% of them singletons, with about 4.2% in the top ten. Sequencing used peripheral blood. The source is a man aged 35-49 years with acute or convalescent COVID-19. Both conserved end residues are part of each CDR3. A D gene is named only where the DNA matches it firmly. Size is omitted from some rows. Given values are once, few, many or a class for expanded clones.

clone_size j_call v_call d_call cdr3_nt cdr3_aa
- TRBJ1-3 TRBV6-4 TRBD1 TGTGCCAGCAGTGATGGGTGGTACAGGGGTAGCTCTGGAAACACCATATATTTT CASSDGWYRGSSGNTIYF
- TRBJ1-2 TRBV10-3 - TGTGCCATCAGCAGATCCGGACCGGGGACTAACTATGGCTACACCTTC CAISRSGPGTNYGYTF
- TRBJ1-4 TRBV10-2 TRBD1 TGCGCCAGCAAATCCGGGACAGGGGGTGAAAAACTGTTTTTT CASKSGTGGEKLFF
- TRBJ2-3 TRBV7-9 - TGTGCCAGCAGCTTAGCTGCGTTTTTTTCTAGCACAGATACGCAGTATTTT CASSLAAFFSSTDTQYF
- TRBJ2-3 TRBV5-1 TRBD1 TGCGCCAGCAGCTTGGACAGGGGCGCAGATACGCAGTATTTT CASSLDRGADTQYF
- TRBJ1-2 TRBV5-1 TRBD1 TGCGCCAGCAGCTTACAGGGGCAAGGTGGCTACACCTTC CASSLQGQGGYTF
once TRBJ1-1 TRBV2 - TGTGCCAGCAGGAGGAGTGGGTGGACTGAAGCTTTCTTT CASRRSGWTEAFF
- TRBJ1-2 TRBV29-1 - TGCAGCGTTGAAGAGAAGGAGGGCCTCTATGGCTACACCTTC CSVEEKEGLYGYTF
- TRBJ2-7 TRBV5-4 - TGTGCCAGCAGCTTGGGATTGGGGCGGACCAGGGGTCCCGAGCAGTACTTC CASSLGLGRTRGPEQYF
- TRBJ1-2 TRBV7-2 - TGTGCCAGCAGCTTAGACGGCAGAGGCTATGGCTACACCTTC CASSLDGRGYGYTF
- TRBJ1-4 TRBV5-4 - TGTGCCAGCAGCTTGGAGGGACACTTAAATGAAAAACTGTTTTTT CASSLEGHLNEKLFF
- TRBJ2-2 TRBV2 TRBD1 TGTGCCAGCAGGGGGGACAGTAACACCGGGGAGCTGTTTTTT CASRGDSNTGELFF
- TRBJ2-7 TRBV19 TRBD2 TGTGCCAGTAGTAGAGGCGGGGGGGCCTACGAGCAGTACTTC CASSRGGGAYEQYF
few TRBJ1-1 TRBV6-6 - TGTGCCAGCAGCTATCGACAGGCAGCTGAAGCTTTCTTT CASSYRQAAEAFF
- TRBJ2-5 TRBV3-1/TRBV3-2 TRBD2 TGTGCCAGCAGCCAAGCGGGGGGCCAAGAGACCCAGTACTTC CASSQAGGQETQYF
- TRBJ1-5 TRBV5-6 TRBD1 TGTGCCAGCAGCTCCCAGGGGGTCCAGCCCCAGCATTTT CASSSQGVQPQHF
once TRBJ1-1 TRBV5-1 TRBD1 TGCGCCAGCAGCCTGACAGGGGGCCCGAACACTGAAGCTTTCTTT CASSLTGGPNTEAFF
- TRBJ2-3 TRBV5-1 - TGCGCCAGCAGCGAGCTCCAGGGGCGCACAGATACGCAGTATTTT CASSELQGRTDTQYF
- TRBJ1-2 TRBV11-2 - TGTGCCAGCAGCCCCGGGATCGCCTATGGCTACACCTTC CASSPGIAYGYTF
- TRBJ1-1 TRBV2 - TGTGCCAGCAAAACTCAGGGGAACACTGAAGCTTTCTTT CASKTQGNTEAFF
- TRBJ2-5 TRBV5-1 TRBD1 TGCGCCAGCAGCTTGACTATCGACAGGGTAAGAGCGGAGACCCAGTACTTC CASSLTIDRVRAETQYF
- TRBJ2-7 TRBV5-1 - TGCGCCAGCAGCGCGGCGGGGGAGCAGTACTTC CASSAAGEQYF
- TRBJ1-6 TRBV6-6 - TGTGCCAGCAACGGTCCGGGGTCCTCCGCAGAGTCACCCCTCCACTTT CASNGPGSSAESPLHF
once TRBJ2-1 TRBV15 - TGTGCCACCAGCAGCGCCGGTAATGAGCAGTTCTTC CATSSAGNEQFF
- TRBJ2-7 TRBV27 TRBD1 TGTGCCAGCAGTGCCGGGACAGGGGCCTACGAGCAGTACTTC CASSAGTGAYEQYF
- TRBJ1-2 TRBV13 - TGTGCCAGCAGCTTGGGCAGCGGCTATGGCTACACCTTC CASSLGSGYGYTF
- TRBJ1-1 TRBV6-6 TRBD1 TGTGCCAGCAGACAGGGGGTGAACACTGAAGCTTTCTTT CASRQGVNTEAFF
- TRBJ2-7 TRBV24-1 TRBD1 TGTGCCACCAGTGATGCCAGGGGGCCTGCCTACGAGCAGTACTTC CATSDARGPAYEQYF
once TRBJ2-2 TRBV5-1 TRBD1 TGCGCCAGCAGCTTGGAGGGACAGGGATATGGCGGGGAGCTGTTTTTT CASSLEGQGYGGELFF
- TRBJ2-1 TRBV6-6 - TGTGCCAGCAGGGAGGGATTCCATGAGCAGTTCTTC CASREGFHEQFF
- TRBJ2-3 TRBV5-5 TRBD1 TGTGCCAGCAGCCCGGGGGACAGGGGGTGGCCAGATACGCAGTATTTT CASSPGDRGWPDTQYF
- TRBJ1-6 TRBV9 - TGTGCCAGCAGCGTAGGGCAGATAAATAATTCACCCCTCCACTTT CASSVGQINNSPLHF
- TRBJ2-7 TRBV3-1/TRBV3-2 TRBD2 TGTGCCAGCAGCCAAGGGACTAGCGGGGGGTACGAGCAGTACTTC CASSQGTSGGYEQYF
- TRBJ2-7 TRBV9 TRBD1 TGTGCCAGCAGCCAGGAAGGACAGGTAGGCGAGCAGTACTTC CASSQEGQVGEQYF
once TRBJ2-1 TRBV2 TRBD2 TGTGCCAGCGCTAGGACTAGCGGGGTGACCTACAATGAGCAGTTCTTC CASARTSGVTYNEQFF
- TRBJ1-1 TRBV11-2 - TGTGCCAGCAGCGTGGGGCAGGGCACTGAAGCTTTCTTT CASSVGQGTEAFF
- TRBJ1-1 TRBV20-1 - TGCAGTGCTGGAGGGCCCCTTGGAGCTTTCTTT CSAGGPLGAFF
- TRBJ2-6 TRBV6-6 - TGTGCCAGCAGTCCCTTCGCCCTATATATGACAACCTCTGGGGCCAACGTCCTGACTTTC CASSPFALYMTTSGANVLTF
- TRBJ1-6 TRBV14 - TGTGCCAGCGGGGGGAGGGGGAACCCCGATCATAATTCACCCCTCCACTTT CASGGRGNPDHNSPLHF
- TRBJ1-1 TRBV19 - TGTGCCAGTAGTATGGTGGCTCATTTAACTGAAGCTTTCTTT CASSMVAHLTEAFF
- TRBJ2-5 TRBV29-1 TRBD1 TGCAGCGTTGTTACGGACAGGGCTTACCAAGAGACCCAGTACTTC CSVVTDRAYQETQYF
- TRBJ1-1 TRBV7-9 TRBD1 TGTGCCAGCACCCCCTGGACAGGGGAAACTGAAGCTTTCTTT CASTPWTGETEAFF
- TRBJ2-1 TRBV5-6 - TGTGCCAGCAGCTCTCCGGGACGGGAGAATGAGCAGTTCTTC CASSSPGRENEQFF
- TRBJ1-5 TRBV5-5 - TGTGCCAGCAGCTTGGGAGGAGATCAGCCCCAGCATTTT CASSLGGDQPQHF
- TRBJ1-1 TRBV5-6 TRBD1 TGTGCCAGCAGCTTAGTTTCAGGGGGCACTGAAGCTTTCTTT CASSLVSGGTEAFF
- TRBJ1-2 TRBV30 - TGTGCCTGGAGTGTGAGTCTCTCGGGGGGCAGATATGGCTACACCTTC CAWSVSLSGGRYGYTF
- TRBJ2-5 TRBV7-8 TRBD2 TGTGCCAGCAGCCCCGGGGGGGCGGAGGAGACCCAGTACTTC CASSPGGAEETQYF
- TRBJ2-3 TRBV24-1 TRBD1 TGTGCCACCAGTGATTTCGGGACAGGGGGCAGGGATACGCAGTATTTT CATSDFGTGGRDTQYF
- TRBJ2-7 TRBV29-1 - TGCAGCGTTGGAAGGGGCCAGAGCTCCTACGAGCAGTACTTC CSVGRGQSSYEQYF
- TRBJ1-1 TRBV30 - TGTGCCTGGAGTCTTACGGTTTCCCCCATGAACACTGAAGCTTTCTTT CAWSLTVSPMNTEAFF
- TRBJ1-2 TRBV30 - TGTGCCTGGAGTGTAGGTCAGGGTTGGTACTATGGCTACACCTTC CAWSVGQGWYYGYTF